The T cell receptor beta chain described here comes from a study of T cells after yellow fever vaccination. Study-wide results and caveats: Most clones from primary vaccination resurfaced after the booster (nearly 97% CD4, approximately 87% CD8). Weaker, the secondary response peaked sooner, at day 5 versus 15.

This clonotype was seen a handful of times. Its antigen is unknown. TCRdb passed the 5' RACE reads through MiXCR, listing each CDR3 protein once. The data contain 300,000 to 450,000 distinct CDR3 sequences, roughly 8.3% of them singletons. The CDR3 consists of 17 residues. Trimming pared 3 bases from V and 0 bases from J, leaving 15 bases between. J is TRBJ1-5 and V is TRBV12-3 or TRBV12-4; D uncertain. The sample was PBMCs, taken about 49 days after the first yellow fever vaccination. The sequence was collected from a man in his late teens or twenties who received the YFV17D yellow fever vaccine. The CDR3 region is CASSFQRVGYSNQPQHF. The CDR3 nucleotides are TGTGCCAGCAGTTTTCAGAGGGTCGGGTATAGCAATCAGCCCCAGCATTTT.